These 8 T cell receptor beta chains originate from one sample sequenced in a study of OX40 agonist ivuxolimab in advanced cancers. Using immunoSEQ multiplex PCR, the repertoire was profiled, and TCRdb retains in-frame clones only, with some absent. The sample lists tens of thousands of clones, around 90% occurring once. Sequenced material: CD4+ or CD8+ T cells sorted from blood, taken in a trial of the OX40 agonist ivuxolimab. These receptors all stem from an adult with an advanced solid tumor such as melanoma, head and neck, liver or kidney cancer.

The chain links TRBV5-6 to TRBJ2-7; 8 bases map to TRBD1. The germline gives CDR1 SGHDT, CDR2 YYEEEE. J lost 2 bases, V lost 4 bases, and 5 bases had no gene match. The CDR3 loop spans 14 amino acids. CDR3 DNA sequence: TGTGCCAGCAGCGCGTCAGGGGGCCCCTACGAGCAGTACTTC. This encodes CASSASGGPYEQYF.

The V and J genes are TRBV6-4 and TRBJ2-5; 9 bases map to TRBD2. CDR1 MRHNA and CDR2 SNTAGT come from the germline V gene. The CDR3 consists of 15 residues. V lost 3 bases, J lost 5 bases, and 7 bases stayed unmatched. The CDR3 here is CASSEGASGMETQYF. CDR3 DNA sequence: TGTGCCAGCAGTGAAGGCGCTAGCGGGATGGAGACCCAGTACTTC.

This clone was counted once. This sequence joins TRBV28 and TRBJ2-7, with D possibly called TRBD1 or TRBD2 (5 bases each). Germline V gives CDR1 MDHEN, CDR2 SYDVKM. The V gene lost 2 bases and the J gene lost 3 bases, with 17 bases spanning the gap. The CDR3 loop spans 16 amino acids. Here the CDR3 DNA reads TGTGCCAGCAGTTTACCGGGACGCAGTCCTGACTACGAGCAGTACTTC. It encodes CASSLPGRSPDYEQYF.

The chain is built from TRBV19 and TRBJ2-5, with D possibly being TRBD2 (5 bases). V lost 4 bases to trimming and J lost 2 bases, with 11 bases between them. CDR3 length equals 14 residues. The V gene's germline CDR1 is LNHDA and CDR2 SQIVND (reference sequence). Here the CDR3 reads CASSTPSPQETQYF. The CDR3 DNA is TGTGCCAGTAGTACCCCTAGCCCACAAGAGACCCAGTACTTC.

The V call is TRBV28, the J call TRBJ2-7; 14 nucleotides align to TRBD2. The CDR3 is 14 amino acids. V shed 4 bases and J 6 bases; nucleotides not matched to a gene: 2. Germline assignment: CDR1 MDHEN and CDR2 SYDVKM. The CDR3 DNA follows: TGTGCCAGCAGTTGGGGACTAGCGGGAGCCGAGCAGTACTTC. Protein product: CASSWGLAGAEQYF.

This chain links TRBV19 with TRBJ1-5; no reliable D call. Trimming stripped 6 bases from V and 2 bases from J, with 5 bases between. Germline-derived CDR1 and CDR2 are LNHDA and SQIVND (reference sequence). The CDR3 loop spans 12 amino acids. CDR3 sequence reads: CASRLGNQPQHF. The CDR3, as DNA: TGTGCCAGTAGACTTGGCAATCAGCCCCAGCATTTT.

This clone has a single count. This rearrangement joins TRBV10-2 to TRBJ2-3, with TRBD2 matching 8 bases. V lost 2 bases and J lost 6; bases outside the gene matches: 4. CDR1 is WSHSY and CDR2 is SAAADI in the germline V gene. The CDR3 is made up of 14 amino acids. In DNA form, the CDR3 reads TGCGCCAGCAGTGAGCGGGAGGGGGGCGATACGCAGTATTTT. Protein: CASSEREGGDTQYF.

The V call is TRBV5-1, the J call TRBJ1-6, with TRBD1 as a possible D gene (5 bases). The CDR3 runs 12 residues. The V end lost 5 bases, the J end lost 5 bases, and 5 bases lay between the germline ends. Germline V gene sequence: CDR1 SGHRS, CDR2 YFSETQ. CDR3 DNA: TGCGCCAGCAGACAGGATAATTCACCCCTCCACTTT. It yields the protein CASRQDNSPLHF. The full variable domain, rest sourced from reference TRBV5-1 and TRBJ1-6, is KAGVTQTPRYLIKTRGQQVTLSCSPISGHRSVSWYQQTPGQGLQFLFEYFSETQRNKGNFPGRFSGRQFSNSRSEMNVSTLELGDSALYLCASRQDNSPLHFGNGTRLTVT.